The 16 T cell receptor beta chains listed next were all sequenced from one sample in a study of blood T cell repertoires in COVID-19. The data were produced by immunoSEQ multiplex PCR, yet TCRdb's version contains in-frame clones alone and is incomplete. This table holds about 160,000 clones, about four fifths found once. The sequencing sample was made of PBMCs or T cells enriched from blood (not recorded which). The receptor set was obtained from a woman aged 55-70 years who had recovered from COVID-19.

This CDR3 reads CARNRGLTSGNTIYF. For the CDR3, the DNA is TGTGCCAGAAACAGGGGATTAACTTCTGGAAACACCATATATTTT. The chain joins TRBV27 to TRBJ1-3; TRBD1 aligns across 7 bases. The J segment lost 1 base and the V segment lost 9 bases, leaving 9 bases of the junction unmatched. The CDR3 runs to 15 residues. Germline V gives CDR1 MNHEY, CDR2 SMNVEV (reference sequence).

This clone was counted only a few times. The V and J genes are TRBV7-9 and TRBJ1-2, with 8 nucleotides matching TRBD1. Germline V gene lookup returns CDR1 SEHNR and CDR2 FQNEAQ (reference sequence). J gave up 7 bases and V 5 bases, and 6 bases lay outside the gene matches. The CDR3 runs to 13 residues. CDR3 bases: TGTGCCAGCAGCCCCTGGACAGGGTTTGGCTACACCTTC. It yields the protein CASSPWTGFGYTF. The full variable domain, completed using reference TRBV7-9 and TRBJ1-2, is DTGVSQNPRHKITKRGQNVTFRCDPISEHNRLYWYRQTLGQGPEFLTYFQNEAQLEKSRLLSDRFSAERPKGSFSTLEIQRTEQGDSAMYLCASSPWTGFGYTFGSGTRLTVV.

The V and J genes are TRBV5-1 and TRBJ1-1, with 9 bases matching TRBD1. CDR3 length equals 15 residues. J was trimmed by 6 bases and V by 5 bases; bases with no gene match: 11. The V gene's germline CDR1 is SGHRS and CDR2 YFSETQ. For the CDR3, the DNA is TGCGCCAGCAGGCGGACAGGGGAGGATTTCGCTGAAGCTTTCTTT. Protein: CASRRTGEDFAEAFF.

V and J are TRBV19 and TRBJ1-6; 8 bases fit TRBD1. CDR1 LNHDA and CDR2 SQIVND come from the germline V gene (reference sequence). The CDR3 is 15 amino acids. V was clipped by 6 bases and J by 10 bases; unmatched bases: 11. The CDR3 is CASSLGGQDPSPLHF. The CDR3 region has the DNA TGTGCCAGTAGCCTGGGGGGACAGGACCCCTCACCCCTCCACTTT.

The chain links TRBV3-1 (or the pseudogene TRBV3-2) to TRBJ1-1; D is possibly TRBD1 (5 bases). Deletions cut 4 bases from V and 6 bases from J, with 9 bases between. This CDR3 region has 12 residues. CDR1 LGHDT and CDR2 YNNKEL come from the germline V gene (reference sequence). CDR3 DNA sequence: TGTGCCAGCAGCCCAACAGGTTCTGAAGCTTTCTTT. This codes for CASSPTGSEAFF.

CDR3 bases: TGTGCCAGCAGTTTATCAGGCGGGGGCACTGAAGCTTTCTTT. Protein product: CASSLSGGGTEAFF. The chain has TRBV27 and TRBJ1-1, with D tentatively TRBD1 (5 bases). The CDR3 runs 14 residues. Trimming took off 0 bases at V and 4 bases at J, with 9 bases between the two ends. In germline, CDR1 is MNHEY, CDR2 SMNVEV (reference sequence).

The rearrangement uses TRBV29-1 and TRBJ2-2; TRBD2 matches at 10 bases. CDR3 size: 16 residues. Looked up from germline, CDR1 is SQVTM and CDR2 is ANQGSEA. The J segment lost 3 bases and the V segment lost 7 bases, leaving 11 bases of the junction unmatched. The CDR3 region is CSGSGGTSEDTGELFF. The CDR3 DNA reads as TGCAGCGGAAGCGGCGGGACTAGCGAAGACACCGGGGAGCTGTTTTTT.

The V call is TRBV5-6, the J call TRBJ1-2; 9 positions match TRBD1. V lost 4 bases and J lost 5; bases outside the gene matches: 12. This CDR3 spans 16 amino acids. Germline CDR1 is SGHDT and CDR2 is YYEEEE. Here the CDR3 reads CASSDPGYRGPYGYTF. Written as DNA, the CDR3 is TGTGCCAGCAGCGACCCGGGGTACAGGGGGCCGTATGGCTACACCTTC.

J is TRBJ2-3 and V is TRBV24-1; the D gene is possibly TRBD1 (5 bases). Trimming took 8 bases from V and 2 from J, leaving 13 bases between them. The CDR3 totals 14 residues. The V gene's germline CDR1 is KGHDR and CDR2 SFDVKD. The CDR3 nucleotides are TGTGCCACCAAATCGGACACTGACACAGATACGCAGTATTTT. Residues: CATKSDTDTDTQYF.

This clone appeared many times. Here the CDR3 reads CASSLLSGDTGELFF. In DNA, the CDR3 is TGCGCCAGCAGCCTTCTGAGTGGTGACACCGGGGAGCTGTTTTTT. The V call is TRBV5-1, the J call TRBJ2-2; D ambiguous. This CDR3 spans 15 amino acids. Germline lookup yields CDR1 SGHRS and CDR2 YFSETQ. Trimming stripped 4 bases from V and 3 bases from J, with 13 bases between.

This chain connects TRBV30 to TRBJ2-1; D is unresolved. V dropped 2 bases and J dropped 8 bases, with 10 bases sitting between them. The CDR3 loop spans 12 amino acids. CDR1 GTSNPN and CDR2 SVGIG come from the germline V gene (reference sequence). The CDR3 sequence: CAWSHGLDEQFF. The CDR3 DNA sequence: TGTGCCTGGAGTCACGGGTTGGATGAGCAGTTCTTC.

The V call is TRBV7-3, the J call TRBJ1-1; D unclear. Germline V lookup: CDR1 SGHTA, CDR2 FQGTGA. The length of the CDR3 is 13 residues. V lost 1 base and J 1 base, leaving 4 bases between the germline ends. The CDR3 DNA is TGTGCCAGCAGCTTAAACGGGAACACTGAAGCTTTCTTT. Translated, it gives CASSLNGNTEAFF.

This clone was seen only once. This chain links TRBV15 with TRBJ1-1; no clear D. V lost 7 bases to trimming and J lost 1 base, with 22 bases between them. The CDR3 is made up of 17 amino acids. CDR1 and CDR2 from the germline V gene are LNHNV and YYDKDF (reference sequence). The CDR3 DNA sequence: TGTGCCACCATCCACCCGAGTCTACAGAACTCGAACACTGAAGCTTTCTTT. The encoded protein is CATIHPSLQNSNTEAFF. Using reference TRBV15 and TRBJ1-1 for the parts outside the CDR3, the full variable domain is DAMVIQNPRYQVTQFGKPVTLSCSQTLNHNVMYWYQQKSSQAPKLLFHYYDKDFNNEADTPDNFQSRRPNTSFCFLDIRSPGLGDTAMYLCATIHPSLQNSNTEAFFGQGTRLTVV.

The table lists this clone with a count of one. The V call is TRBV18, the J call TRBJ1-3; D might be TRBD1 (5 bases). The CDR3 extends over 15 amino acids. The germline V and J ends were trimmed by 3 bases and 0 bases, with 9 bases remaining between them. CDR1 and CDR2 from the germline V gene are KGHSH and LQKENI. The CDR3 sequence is CASSPAGNSGNTIYF. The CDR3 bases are TGTGCCAGCTCACCGGCAGGGAACTCTGGAAACACCATATATTTT.

The CDR3 DNA reads as TGCGCCAGCAGCTTGGACAGGGTTGGCTATGGCTACACCTTC. Protein product: CASSLDRVGYGYTF. This chain links TRBV5-1 with TRBJ1-2; weak D call: TRBD1 (6 bases). V dropped 0 bases and J dropped 4 bases, with 10 bases sitting between them. This CDR3 region has 14 residues. Germline V CDR1 and CDR2: SGHRS, YFSETQ.

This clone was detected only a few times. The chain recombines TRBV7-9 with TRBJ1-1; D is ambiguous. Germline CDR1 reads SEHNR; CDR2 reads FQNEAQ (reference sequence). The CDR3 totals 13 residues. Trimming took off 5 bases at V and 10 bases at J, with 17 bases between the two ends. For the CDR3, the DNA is TGTGCCAGCAGCGCCCTCCGACATACAGTAGCTTTCTTT. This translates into CASSALRHTVAFF.